The 2 T cell receptor beta chains reported below all come from one sample, sequenced in a study of cytomegalovirus exposure and HLA in healthy donors. 60 Vbeta and 13 Jbeta primers were used in PCR. Clones were sequenced by immunoSEQ multiplex PCR, and TCRdb holds only the in-frame ones, with some missing. The sample gives about 130,000 clones, more than 75% of which show up once; approximately 13% is in the top ten. Sequences were obtained from PBMCs. The receptors here all came from a woman aged 55-70 years in good health and CMV-seropositive.

The chain couples TRBV27 to TRBJ1-5, with D perhaps matching TRBD1 (5 bases). This CDR3 comprises 15 residues. The V gene lost 2 bases and the J gene lost 0 bases, with 8 bases spanning the gap. Germline CDR1 is MNHEY and CDR2 is SMNVEV (reference sequence). DNA for the CDR3: TGTGCCAGCAGTTTAGACAGCTATAGCAATCAGCCCCAGCATTTT. Translating it yields CASSLDSYSNQPQHF.

The chain joins TRBV2 to TRBJ2-3, with D possibly matching TRBD2 (5 bases). The CDR3 is 13 amino acids. CDR1 and CDR2 from the germline V gene are SNHLY and FYNNEI. V shed 8 bases and J shed 0 bases, with 9 bases lying between them. The CDR3 protein is CASCRESTDTQYF. CDR3 nucleotides: TGTGCCAGCTGTCGGGAAAGCACAGATACGCAGTATTTT.